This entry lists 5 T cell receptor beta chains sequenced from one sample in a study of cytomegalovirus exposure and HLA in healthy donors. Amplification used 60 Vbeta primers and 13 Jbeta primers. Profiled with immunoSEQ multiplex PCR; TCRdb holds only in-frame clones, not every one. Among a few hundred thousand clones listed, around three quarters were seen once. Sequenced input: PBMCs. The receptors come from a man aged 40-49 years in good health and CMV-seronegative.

CDR3 amino acids: CASSPRRGPYEQYF. In DNA, the CDR3 is TGTGCCAGCAGTCCACGGCGGGGGCCCTACGAGCAGTACTTC. This sequence joins TRBV12-1 and TRBJ2-7; TRBD2, the table's D call, lacks a check against the DNA. TRBV12-1 is recorded as a pseudogene. The CDR3 is 14 amino acids.

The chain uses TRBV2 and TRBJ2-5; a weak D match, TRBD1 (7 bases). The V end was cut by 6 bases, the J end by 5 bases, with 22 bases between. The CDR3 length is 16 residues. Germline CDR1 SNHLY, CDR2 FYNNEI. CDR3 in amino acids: CASSRHRQGGGETQYF. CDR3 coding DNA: TGTGCCAGCAGCCGACACAGACAGGGAGGCGGTGAGACCCAGTACTTC.

CDR3 loop: CASRNRGRTNEKLFF. The CDR3 DNA reads as TGTGCCAGCAGGAACAGGGGGCGCACTAATGAAAAACTGTTTTTT. The chain is built from TRBV27 and TRBJ1-4, with 9 positions matching TRBD1. Germline assignment: CDR1 MNHEY and CDR2 SMNVEV (reference sequence). This CDR3 has 15 residues. Germline trimming cut 6 bases from V and 2 bases from J; bases unmatched to any gene: 4.

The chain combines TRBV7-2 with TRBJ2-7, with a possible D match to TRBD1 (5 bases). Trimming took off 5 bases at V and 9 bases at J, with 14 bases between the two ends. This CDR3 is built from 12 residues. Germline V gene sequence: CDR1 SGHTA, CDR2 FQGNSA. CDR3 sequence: CASSPKGVAQYF. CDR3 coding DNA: TGTGCCAGCAGCCCTAAAGGGGTCGCGCAGTACTTC.

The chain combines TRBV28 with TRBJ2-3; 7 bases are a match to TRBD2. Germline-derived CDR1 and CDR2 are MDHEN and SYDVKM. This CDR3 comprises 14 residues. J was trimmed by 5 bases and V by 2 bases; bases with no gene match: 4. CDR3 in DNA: TGTGCCAGCAGTTTAGCGGGAGCGATAGATACGCAGTATTTT. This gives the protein CASSLAGAIDTQYF.